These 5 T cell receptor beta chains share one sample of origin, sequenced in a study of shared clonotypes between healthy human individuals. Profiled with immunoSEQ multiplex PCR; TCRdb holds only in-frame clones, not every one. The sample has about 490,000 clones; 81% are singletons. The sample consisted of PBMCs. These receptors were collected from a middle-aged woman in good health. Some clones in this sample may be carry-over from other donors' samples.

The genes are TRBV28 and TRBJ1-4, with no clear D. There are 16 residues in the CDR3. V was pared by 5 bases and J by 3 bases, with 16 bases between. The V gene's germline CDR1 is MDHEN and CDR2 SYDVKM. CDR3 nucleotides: TGTGCCAGCAGTGGGTCTGGAGGCGCTTCTAATGAAAAACTGTTTTTT. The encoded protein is CASSGSGGASNEKLFF.

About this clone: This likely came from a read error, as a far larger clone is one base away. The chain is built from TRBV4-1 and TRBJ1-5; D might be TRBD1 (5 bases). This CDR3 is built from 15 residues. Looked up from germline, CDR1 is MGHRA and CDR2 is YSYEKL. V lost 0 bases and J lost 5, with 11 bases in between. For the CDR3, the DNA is TGCGCCAGCAGCCAAGATTCAGGGAGCCATCAGCCCCAGCATTTT. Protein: CASSQDSGSHQPQHF.

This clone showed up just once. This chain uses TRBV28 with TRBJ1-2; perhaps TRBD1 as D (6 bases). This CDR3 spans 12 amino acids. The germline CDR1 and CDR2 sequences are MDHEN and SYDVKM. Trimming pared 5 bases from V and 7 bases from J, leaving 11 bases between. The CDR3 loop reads CASSGTFTGYTF. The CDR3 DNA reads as TGTGCCAGCAGTGGGACATTTACTGGCTACACCTTC.

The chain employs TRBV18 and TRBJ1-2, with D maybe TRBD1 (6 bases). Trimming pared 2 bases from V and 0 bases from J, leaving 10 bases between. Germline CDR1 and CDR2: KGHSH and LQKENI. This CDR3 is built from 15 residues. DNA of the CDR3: TGTGCCAGCTCACCATCTGAGGGGGCTAACTATGGCTACACCTTC. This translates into CASSPSEGANYGYTF. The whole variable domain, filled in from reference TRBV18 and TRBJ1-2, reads NAGVMQNPRHLVRRRGQEARLRCSPMKGHSHVYWYRQLPEEGLKFMVYLQKENIIDESGMPKERFSAEFPKEGPSILRIQQVVRGDSAAYFCASSPSEGANYGYTFGSGTRLTVV.

Here the CDR3 reads CAIRQEPNTGELFF. The CDR3 region has the DNA TGTGCCATCAGGCAGGAACCGAACACCGGGGAGCTGTTTTTT. The rearrangement joins TRBV10-3 to TRBJ2-2; D remains ambiguous. The CDR3 loop spans 14 amino acids. The V end was cut by 6 bases, the J end by 0 bases, with 8 bases between. Germline lookup yields CDR1 ENHRY and CDR2 SYGVKD.